The clone carrying this T cell receptor (beta chain) was detected once. Generated by immunoSEQ multiplex PCR, the TCRdb table keeps only in-frame clones and is missing some. The sample carries around 100,000 clones, about nine tenths recorded once. These data belong to a study of T cell responses to AZD1222 COVID-19 vaccine. There are 14 residues in the CDR3. Germline CDR1 is LNHDA and CDR2 is SQIVND (reference sequence). V was shortened by 3 bases and J by 8 bases, with 14 bases between the two germline ends. V and J are TRBV19 and TRBJ2-4; tentatively, D is TRBD1 (5 bases). This sample comprised peripheral blood, obtained 28 days after the second AZD1222 dose. The receptor's source is an adult who received the AZD1222 COVID-19 vaccine. CDR3 coding DNA: TGTGCCAGTAGTATTGGGCAGGGTCTGGACATTCAGTACTTC. It codes for CASSIGQGLDIQYF. Filled out from reference TRBV19 and TRBJ2-4, the complete variable domain reads DGGITQSPKYLFRKEGQNVTLSCEQNLNHDAMYWYRQDPGQGLRLIYYSQIVNDFQKGDIAEGYSVSREKKESFPLTVTSAQKNPTAFYLCASSIGQGLDIQYFGAGTRLSVL.